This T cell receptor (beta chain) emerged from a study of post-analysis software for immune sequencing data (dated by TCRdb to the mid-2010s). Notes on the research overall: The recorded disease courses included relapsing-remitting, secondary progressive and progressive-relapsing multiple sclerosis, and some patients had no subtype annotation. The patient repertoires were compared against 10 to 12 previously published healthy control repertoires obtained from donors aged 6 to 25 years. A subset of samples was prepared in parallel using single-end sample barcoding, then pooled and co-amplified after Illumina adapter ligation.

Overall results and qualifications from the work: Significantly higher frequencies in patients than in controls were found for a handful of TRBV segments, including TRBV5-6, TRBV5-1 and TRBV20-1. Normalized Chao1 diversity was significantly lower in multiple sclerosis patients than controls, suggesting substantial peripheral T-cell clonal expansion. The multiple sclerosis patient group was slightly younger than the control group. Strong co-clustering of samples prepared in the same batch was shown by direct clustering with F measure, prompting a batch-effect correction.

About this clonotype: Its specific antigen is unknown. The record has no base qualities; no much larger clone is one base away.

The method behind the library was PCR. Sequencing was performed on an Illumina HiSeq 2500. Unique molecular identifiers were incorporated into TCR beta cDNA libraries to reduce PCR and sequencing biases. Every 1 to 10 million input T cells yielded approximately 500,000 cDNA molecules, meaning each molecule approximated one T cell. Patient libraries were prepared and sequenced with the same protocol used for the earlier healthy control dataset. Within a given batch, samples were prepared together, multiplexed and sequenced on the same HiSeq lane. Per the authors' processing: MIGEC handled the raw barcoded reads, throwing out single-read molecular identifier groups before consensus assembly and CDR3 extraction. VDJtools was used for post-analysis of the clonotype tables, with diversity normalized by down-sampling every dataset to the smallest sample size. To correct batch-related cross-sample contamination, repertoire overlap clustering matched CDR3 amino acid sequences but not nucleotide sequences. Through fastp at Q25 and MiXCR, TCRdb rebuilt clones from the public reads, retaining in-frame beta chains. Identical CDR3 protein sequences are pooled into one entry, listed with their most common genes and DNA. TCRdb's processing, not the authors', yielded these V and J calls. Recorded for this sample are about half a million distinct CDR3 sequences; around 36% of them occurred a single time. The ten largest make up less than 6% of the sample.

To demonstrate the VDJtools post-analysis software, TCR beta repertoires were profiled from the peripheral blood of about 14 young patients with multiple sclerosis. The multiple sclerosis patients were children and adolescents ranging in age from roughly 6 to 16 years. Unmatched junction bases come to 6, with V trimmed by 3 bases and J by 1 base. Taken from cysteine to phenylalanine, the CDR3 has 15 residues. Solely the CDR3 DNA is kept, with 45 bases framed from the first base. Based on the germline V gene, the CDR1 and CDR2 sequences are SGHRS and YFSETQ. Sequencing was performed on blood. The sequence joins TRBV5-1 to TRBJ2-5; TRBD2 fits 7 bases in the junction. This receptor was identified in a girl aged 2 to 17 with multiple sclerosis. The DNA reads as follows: TGCGCCAGCAGCTGGACCGGGACTATCCAAGAGACCCAGTACTTC. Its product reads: CASSWTGTIQETQYF.